One sample yielded the 27 T cell receptor beta chains listed below, sequenced in a study of T cells expressing NK-cell markers. TCRdb reprocessed the 5' RACE reads, with one entry per CDR3 protein and no DNA. This table holds hundreds of thousands of distinct CDR3 sequences. Sequenced input: blood T cells: a sorted CD56 or NKG2C T cell subset, CD4+ or CD8+ T cells, or bulk PBMC T cells (not recorded which). The receptor source for this set is a woman between 18 and 70 years old in good health.

The rearrangement links TRBV11-3 to TRBJ2-1; TCRdb's D gene call, TRBD1, goes unchecked for lack of DNA. The CDR3 is made up of 15 amino acids. Germline V lookup: CDR1 SGHNT, CDR2 YENEEA. CDR3 protein: CASSRTASSYNEQFF.

The chain employs TRBV6-1 and TRBJ2-1; checking the TCRdb D call of TRBD2 is not possible without DNA. CDR3 size: 15 residues. Germline V lookup: CDR1 MNHNS, CDR2 SASEGT. The CDR3 loop reads CASSLERLGSEGQFF.

V gene TRBV29-1 combines with J gene TRBJ1-2; lacking DNA, the TRBD1 call made by TCRdb goes unchecked. Germline CDR1 is SQVTM and CDR2 is ANQGSEA. The CDR3 has 12 amino acids. CDR3 in amino acids: CSTAGERGGYTF.

J is TRBJ2-3 and V is TRBV7-2. CDR3 size: 12 residues. Germline V gene lookup returns CDR1 SGHTA and CDR2 FQGNSA. This chain's CDR3 is CASSLARDTQYF.

V is TRBV7-8 and J is TRBJ1-5; with no DNA, the TCRdb D assignment of TRBD1 cannot be verified. The CDR3 covers 16 residues. Germline assignment: CDR1 SGHVS and CDR2 FQNEAQ. CDR3: CASSLIGQGGNQPQHF.

The V call is TRBV5-1, the J call TRBJ2-3; absent DNA, TCRdb's TRBD1 call cannot be checked. CDR3 length equals 13 residues. The germline V gene encodes CDR1 SGHRS and CDR2 YFSETQ. The CDR3 reads CASSSGGSDTQYF.

The rearrangement uses TRBV20-1 and TRBJ2-3; TCRdb's D call of TRBD1 is untestable without DNA. The CDR3 is made up of 15 amino acids. The germline V gene encodes CDR1 DFQATT and CDR2 SNEGSKA (reference sequence). The CDR3 spells CSAPLPGGGTDTQYF.

The genes are TRBV28 and TRBJ2-1; TCRdb's assignment of TRBD1 cannot be checked, as there is no DNA. Germline CDR1 is MDHEN and CDR2 is SYDVKM. This CDR3 comprises 15 residues. The CDR3 reads CASRIPGRDYNEQFF.

This chain connects TRBV10-3 to TRBJ1-1; TCRdb's D call, TRBD1, is unchecked because there is no DNA. Germline V gives CDR1 ENHRY, CDR2 SYGVKD. CDR3 length: 15 residues. The CDR3 here is CAIRNTDRSNTEAFF.

CDR3 sequence reads: CATSDSSGGALYEQFF. The chain joins TRBV24-1 to TRBJ2-1; absent DNA, TCRdb's TRBD2 call cannot be checked. The CDR3 loop spans 16 amino acids. Germline V gene sequence: CDR1 KGHDR, CDR2 SFDVKD.

V is TRBV7-9 and J is TRBJ2-7; TCRdb selects TRBD2, and the lack of DNA leaves this call unchecked. The CDR3 spans 15 residues. Germline V gene sequence: CDR1 SEHNR, CDR2 FQNEAQ (reference sequence). CDR3: CASSSLPPTVYEQYF.

CDR3 residues: CSVVADSYNEQFF. The J gene is TRBJ2-1, the V gene TRBV29-1. CDR1 is SQVTM, CDR2 ANQGSEA, per germline. The CDR3 runs 13 residues.

V is TRBV3-1 and J is TRBJ2-5. The CDR3 has 14 residues. Germline assignment: CDR1 LGHDT and CDR2 YNNKEL (reference sequence). The CDR3: CASSPRMYQETQYF.

V usage is TRBV10-3 and J usage is TRBJ2-3. The CDR3 has 12 amino acids. CDR1 and CDR2 from the germline V gene are ENHRY and SYGVKD. This CDR3 reads CAISSPTDTQYF.

This chain uses TRBV6-2 or TRBV6-3 with TRBJ2-7; TCRdb lists TRBD2, though no DNA is available to test this call. Germline V CDR1 and CDR2: MNHEY, SVGEGT. The CDR3 covers 16 residues. CDR3 loop: CASSFFGGGLTYEQYF.

The chain links TRBV4-3 to TRBJ2-1; the TRBD1 assignment by TCRdb is unverifiable without DNA. Germline V CDR1 and CDR2: LGHNA, YSLEER. The CDR3 loop spans 17 amino acids. CDR3: CASSQDGGASSYNEQFF.

The J gene is TRBJ2-3, the V gene TRBV19; TCRdb outputs TRBD1, but without DNA this stays unchecked. Germline lookup yields CDR1 LNHDA and CDR2 SQIVND (reference sequence). The CDR3 consists of 17 residues. The CDR3: CASSISVLGHDTDTQYF.

The chain employs TRBV20-1 and TRBJ1-1; TCRdb designates TRBD1, a call that cannot be tested without DNA. This CDR3 region has 13 residues. In germline, CDR1 is DFQATT, CDR2 SNEGSKA (reference sequence). CDR3 loop: CSARDPGPTEAFF.

The chain links TRBV6-2 or TRBV6-3 to TRBJ2-1. Germline CDR1 and CDR2: MNHEY and SVGEGT. The CDR3 loop spans 11 amino acids. The CDR3 loop reads CASTAYNEQFF.

This sequence joins TRBV20-1 and TRBJ1-3; TCRdb designates TRBD1, a call that cannot be tested without DNA. CDR3 length: 15 amino acids. The V gene's germline CDR1 is DFQATT and CDR2 SNEGSKA (reference sequence). This chain's CDR3 is CSARTGNIRGNTIYF.

The chain links TRBV4-2 to TRBJ2-7; the TCRdb D gene call, TRBD2, has no DNA to confirm it. The CDR3 consists of 14 residues. Germline loops: CDR1 LGHNA, CDR2 YNFKEQ. The CDR3 protein is CASSQDANSGEQYF.

CDR3 sequence reads: CSASDHRGTINNEQFF. The genes are TRBV20-1 and TRBJ2-1; TCRdb designates TRBD1, a call that cannot be tested without DNA. The CDR3 contains 16 residues. CDR1 DFQATT and CDR2 SNEGSKA come from the germline V gene (reference sequence).

V gene TRBV4-3 combines with J gene TRBJ2-1; TCRdb's D gene call, TRBD1, goes unchecked for lack of DNA. Germline loops: CDR1 LGHNA, CDR2 YSLEER. This CDR3 has 17 amino acids. The CDR3 is CASSPGPSGSSNNEQFF.

The CDR3 sequence: CSATQRRGGTDTQYF. The V and J genes are TRBV20-1 and TRBJ2-3; TCRdb outputs TRBD1, but without DNA this stays unchecked. Germline assignment: CDR1 DFQATT and CDR2 SNEGSKA (reference sequence). The CDR3 runs to 15 residues.

The chain links TRBV18 to TRBJ2-7; TCRdb returns TRBD2, unconfirmable since there is no DNA. This CDR3 has 15 amino acids. Germline V gene data show CDR1 as KGHSH and CDR2 as LQKENI. CDR3 sequence reads: CASSPGLAFSYEQYF.

The J gene is TRBJ1-2, the V gene TRBV30; TCRdb proposes TRBD1, but this gene call is untestable without DNA. The CDR3 covers 17 residues. The germline V gene encodes CDR1 GTSNPN and CDR2 SVGIG (reference sequence). This chain's CDR3 is CAWTKGQPQNLNYGYTF.

This rearrangement joins TRBV27 to TRBJ2-3; TCRdb returns TRBD2, unconfirmable since there is no DNA. The CDR3 has 17 residues. CDR1 and CDR2 (germline): MNHEY, SMNVEV (reference sequence). The chain's CDR3 is CASSVAGGLGSTDTQYF.